These T cell receptor beta chains were read from a single sample in a study of blood T cell repertoires in COVID-19. Clones were sequenced by immunoSEQ multiplex PCR, and TCRdb holds only the in-frame ones, with some missing. The table shows approximately 250,000 clones, with roughly 81% occurring only once. Sequencing input: peripheral blood. The receptors derive from a man aged 45-65 years with acute or convalescent COVID-19. Each CDR3 is given with its conserved first and last residue. The order of the fields is D gene, V gene, CDR3 length, clone size, J gene, CDR3 protein, CDR3 DNA. The D gene is left open where the match is weak. Clone size is given for some rows only: seen once, a few or many times, or a class if the clone is expanded.

TRBD1	TRBV7-2	14	.	TRBJ1-4	CASSLESTGKRLFF	TGTGCCAGCAGCTTAGAATCGACAGGGAAAAGACTGTTTTTT
.	TRBV4-2	11	.	TRBJ2-5	CASSLGETQYF	TGTGCCAGCAGCCTCGGGGAGACCCAGTACTTC
TRBD1	TRBV5-4	15	.	TRBJ1-2	CASSLVGTGRGSYTF	TGTGCCAGCAGCTTGGTCGGGACAGGGCGGGGTAGCTACACCTTC
.	TRBV12-3/TRBV12-4	11	.	TRBJ2-7	CASSLGPEQYF	TGTGCCAGCAGTTTAGGGCCCGAGCAGTACTTC
TRBD1	TRBV10-1	14	few	TRBJ2-1	CASSVGQGADEQFF	TGCGCCAGCAGTGTTGGGCAGGGGGCTGATGAGCAGTTCTTC
TRBD1	TRBV5-1	16	.	TRBJ2-2	CASEYRDSLNTGELFF	TGCGCCAGCGAGTACCGGGACAGCCTTAACACCGGGGAGCTGTTTTTT
TRBD1	TRBV6-5	16	.	TRBJ1-6	CASSYSRQGGFSPLHF	TGTGCCAGCAGTTACTCGAGACAGGGGGGTTTTTCACCCCTCCACTTT
TRBD1	TRBV27	13	.	TRBJ1-1	CASSPEQGARAFF	TGTGCCAGCAGTCCAGAACAGGGGGCACGGGCTTTCTTT
TRBD1	TRBV5-1	14	once	TRBJ1-1	CASSLSTGSTEAFF	TGCGCCAGCAGCTTGTCGACAGGGTCCACTGAAGCTTTCTTT
.	TRBV5-1	14	.	TRBJ1-1	CASTTQGSNTEAFF	TGCGCCAGCACAACACAGGGATCGAACACTGAAGCTTTCTTT
TRBD2	TRBV5-1	14	.	TRBJ2-5	CASSARGGAETQYF	TGCGCCAGCAGCGCCCGGGGGGGCGCAGAGACCCAGTACTTC
.	TRBV15	13	.	TRBJ2-1	CATSRASYNEQFF	TGTGCCACCAGCAGGGCTTCCTACAATGAGCAGTTCTTC
TRBD1	TRBV7-3	14	.	TRBJ2-1	CASSPGQTKQEQFF	TGTGCCAGCAGCCCGGGACAGACTAAGCAGGAGCAGTTCTTC
.	TRBV18	12	.	TRBJ1-1	CASSGRNTEAFF	TGTGCCAGCTCAGGGAGGAACACTGAAGCTTTCTTT
TRBD2	TRBV13	17	few	TRBJ2-3	CASSLRTSGRAADTQYF	TGTGCCAGCAGCCTCCGGACTAGCGGGAGGGCCGCAGATACGCAGTATTTT
TRBD1	TRBV19	16	.	TRBJ1-5	CASSYQTGEGNQPQHF	TGTGCCAGTAGTTATCAGACAGGGGAGGGGAATCAGCCCCAGCATTTT